This T cell receptor (beta chain) was captured in a study of cytomegalovirus exposure and HLA in healthy donors. Findings and caveats of the study: It emerged from a later analysis that several of the most significant clusters appeared to be linked to common viral pathogens. Accurate prediction of HLA-A and HLA-B alleles (for most subjects) was reportedly achieved from TCR beta sequences.

Details on this clone: The antigen remains undetermined.

Amplification used 60 Vbeta primers and 13 Jbeta primers. Only in-frame clones appear in the TCRdb table, and some are missing; sequencing was by immunoSEQ multiplex PCR. The data show around 100,000 clones, around 10% seen once. Germline lookup yields CDR1 SEHNR and CDR2 FQNEAQ (reference sequence). The trim removed 3 bases at V and 7 bases at J, leaving 7 bases unmatched. This CDR3 comprises 15 residues. Sequencing was performed on PBMCs. The sequence came from a man in his forties or fifties in good health and CMV-seropositive. The chain has TRBV7-9 and TRBJ2-7, with 12 positions matching TRBD2. CDR3 bases: TGTGCCAGCAGCTTTCTAGCGGGAGGGCCTGGAGAGCAGTACTTC. This translates into CASSFLAGGPGEQYF.